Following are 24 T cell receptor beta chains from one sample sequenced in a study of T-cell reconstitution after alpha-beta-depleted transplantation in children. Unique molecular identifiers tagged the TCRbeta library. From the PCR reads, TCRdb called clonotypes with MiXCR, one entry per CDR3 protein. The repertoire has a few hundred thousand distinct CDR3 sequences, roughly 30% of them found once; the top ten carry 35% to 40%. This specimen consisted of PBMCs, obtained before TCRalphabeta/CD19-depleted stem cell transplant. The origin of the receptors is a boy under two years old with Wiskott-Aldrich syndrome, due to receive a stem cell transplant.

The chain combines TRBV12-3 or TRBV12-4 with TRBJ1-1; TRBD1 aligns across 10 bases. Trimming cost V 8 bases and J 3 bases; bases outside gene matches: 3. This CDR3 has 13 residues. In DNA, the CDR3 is TGTGCCAGCGGGGGACAGGGGTACACTGAAGCTTTCTTT. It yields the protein CASGGQGYTEAFF.

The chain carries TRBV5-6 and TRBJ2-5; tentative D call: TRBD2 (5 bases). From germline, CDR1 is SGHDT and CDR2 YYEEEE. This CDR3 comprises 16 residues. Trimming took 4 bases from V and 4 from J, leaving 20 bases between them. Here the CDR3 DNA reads TGTGCCAGCAGCCGATTTAGCGCCCAGACACGAGAGACCCAGTACTTC. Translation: CASSRFSAQTRETQYF.

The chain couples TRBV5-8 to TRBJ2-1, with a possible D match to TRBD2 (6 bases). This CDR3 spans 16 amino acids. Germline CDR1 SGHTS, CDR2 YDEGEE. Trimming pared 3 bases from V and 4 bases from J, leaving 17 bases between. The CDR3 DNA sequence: TGTGCCAGCAGCTCCGGGACTCTCGAGTTTTACAATGAGCAGTTCTTC. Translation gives CASSSGTLEFYNEQFF.

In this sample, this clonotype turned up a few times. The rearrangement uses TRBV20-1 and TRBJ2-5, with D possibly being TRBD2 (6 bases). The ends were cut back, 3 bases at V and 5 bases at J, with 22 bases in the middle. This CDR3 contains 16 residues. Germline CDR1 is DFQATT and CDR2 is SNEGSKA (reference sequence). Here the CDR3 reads CSARELRDSTGETQYF. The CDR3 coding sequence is TGCAGTGCTAGGGAGCTCCGGGACTCTACGGGGGAGACCCAGTACTTC.

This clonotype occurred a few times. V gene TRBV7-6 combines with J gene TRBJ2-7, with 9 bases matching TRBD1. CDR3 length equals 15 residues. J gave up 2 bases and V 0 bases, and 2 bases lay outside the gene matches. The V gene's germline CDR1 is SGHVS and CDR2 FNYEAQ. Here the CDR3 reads CASSLAGQGPYEQYF. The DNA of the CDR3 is TGTGCCAGCAGCTTAGCGGGACAGGGTCCCTACGAGCAGTACTTC.

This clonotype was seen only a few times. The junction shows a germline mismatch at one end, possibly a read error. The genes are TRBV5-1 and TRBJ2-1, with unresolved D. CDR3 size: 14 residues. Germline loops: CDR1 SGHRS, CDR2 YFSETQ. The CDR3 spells CASSSEGSYNEQFF. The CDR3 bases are TGTGCCAGCAGTTCAGAAGGGTCCTACAATGAGCAGTTCTTC. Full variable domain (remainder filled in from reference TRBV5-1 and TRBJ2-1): KAGVTQTPRYLIKTRGQQVTLSCSPISGHRSVSWYQQTPGQGLQFLFEYFSETQRNKGNFPGRFSGRQFSNSRSEMNVSTLELGDSALYLCASSSEGSYNEQFFGPGTRLTVL.

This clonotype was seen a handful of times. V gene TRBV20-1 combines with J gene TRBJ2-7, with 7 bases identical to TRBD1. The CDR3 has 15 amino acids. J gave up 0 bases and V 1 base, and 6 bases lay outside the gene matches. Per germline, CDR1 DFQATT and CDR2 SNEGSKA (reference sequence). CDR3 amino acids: CSARVTGFISYEQYF. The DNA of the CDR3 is TGCAGTGCTAGAGTGACAGGGTTCATCTCCTACGAGCAGTACTTC.

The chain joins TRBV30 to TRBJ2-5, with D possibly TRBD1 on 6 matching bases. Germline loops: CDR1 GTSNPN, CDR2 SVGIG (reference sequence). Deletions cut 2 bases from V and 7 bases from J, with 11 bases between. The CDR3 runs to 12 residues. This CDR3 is CAWSTGSRTQYF. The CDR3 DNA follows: TGTGCCTGGAGTACAGGGTCACGGACCCAGTACTTC.

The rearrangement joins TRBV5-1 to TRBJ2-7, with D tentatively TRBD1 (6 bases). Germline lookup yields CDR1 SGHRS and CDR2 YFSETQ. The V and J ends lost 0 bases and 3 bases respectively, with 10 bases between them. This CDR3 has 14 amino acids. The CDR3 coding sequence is TGCGCCAGCAGCTTGGTCAGGGGTCGCTACGAGCAGTACTTC. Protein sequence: CASSLVRGRYEQYF.

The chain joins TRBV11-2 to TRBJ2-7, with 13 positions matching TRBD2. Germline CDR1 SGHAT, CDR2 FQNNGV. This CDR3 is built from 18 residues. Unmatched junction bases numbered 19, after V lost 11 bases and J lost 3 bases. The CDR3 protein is CAPGLNPGTSGIYYEQYF. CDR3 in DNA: TGTGCCCCCGGGCTAAACCCCGGGACTAGCGGGATTTACTACGAGCAGTACTTC.

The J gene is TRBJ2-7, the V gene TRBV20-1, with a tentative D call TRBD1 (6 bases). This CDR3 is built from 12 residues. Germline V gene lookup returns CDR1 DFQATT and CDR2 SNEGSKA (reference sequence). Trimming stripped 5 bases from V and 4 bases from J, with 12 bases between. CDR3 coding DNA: TGCAGTGCTGGGATGCAGGGGTACGAGCAGTACTTC. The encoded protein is CSAGMQGYEQYF.

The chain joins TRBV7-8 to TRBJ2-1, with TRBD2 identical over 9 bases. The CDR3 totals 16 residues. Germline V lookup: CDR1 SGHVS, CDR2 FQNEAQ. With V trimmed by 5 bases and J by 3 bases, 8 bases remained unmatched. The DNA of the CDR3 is TGTGCCAGCAGCGAATCCCCTAGCGGGATCTACAATGAGCAGTTCTTC. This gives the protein CASSESPSGIYNEQFF.

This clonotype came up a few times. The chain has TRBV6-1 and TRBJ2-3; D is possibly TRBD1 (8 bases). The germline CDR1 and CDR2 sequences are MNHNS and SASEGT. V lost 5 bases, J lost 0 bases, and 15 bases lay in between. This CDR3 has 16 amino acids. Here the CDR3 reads CASSRTGGVSTDTQYF. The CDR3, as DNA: TGTGCCAGCAGTCGAACAGGGGGGGTTAGCACAGATACGCAGTATTTT.

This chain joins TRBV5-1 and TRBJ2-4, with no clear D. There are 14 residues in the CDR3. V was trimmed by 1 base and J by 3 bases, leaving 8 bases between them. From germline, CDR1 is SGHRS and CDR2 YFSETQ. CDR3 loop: CASSLTPDKNIQYF. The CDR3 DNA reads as TGCGCCAGCAGCTTGACGCCAGACAAAAACATTCAGTACTTC.

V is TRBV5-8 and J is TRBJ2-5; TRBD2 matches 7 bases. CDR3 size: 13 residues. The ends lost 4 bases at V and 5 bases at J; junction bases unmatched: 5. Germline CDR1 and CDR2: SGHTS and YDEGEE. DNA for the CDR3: TGTGCCAGCAGCCCGGCGGGAGTGGAGACCCAGTACTTC. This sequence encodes CASSPAGVETQYF.

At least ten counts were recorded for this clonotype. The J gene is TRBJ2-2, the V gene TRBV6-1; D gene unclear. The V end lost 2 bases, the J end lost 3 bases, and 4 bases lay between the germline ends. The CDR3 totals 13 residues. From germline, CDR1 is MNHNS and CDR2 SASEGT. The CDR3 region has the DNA TGTGCCAGCAGTGAACGTGACACCGGGGAGCTGTTTTTT. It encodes CASSERDTGELFF.

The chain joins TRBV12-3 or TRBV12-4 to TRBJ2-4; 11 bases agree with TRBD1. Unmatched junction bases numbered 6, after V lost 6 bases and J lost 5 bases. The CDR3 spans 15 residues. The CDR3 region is CASSRTGGFQNIQYF. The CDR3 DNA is TGTGCCAGCAGCAGGACAGGGGGCTTCCAAAACATTCAGTACTTC.

In nucleotides, the CDR3 is TGTGCCAGCAGCCAAGTAATTGGTCAGGTGACCGGGGCCAACGTCCTGACTTTC. Translated, it gives CASSQVIGQVTGANVLTF. V usage is TRBV14 and J usage is TRBJ2-6; no clear D. V was cut by 1 base and J by 4 bases, with 17 bases left in between. The CDR3 sequence is 18 residues long. Germline V gene sequence: CDR1 SGHDN, CDR2 FVKESK.

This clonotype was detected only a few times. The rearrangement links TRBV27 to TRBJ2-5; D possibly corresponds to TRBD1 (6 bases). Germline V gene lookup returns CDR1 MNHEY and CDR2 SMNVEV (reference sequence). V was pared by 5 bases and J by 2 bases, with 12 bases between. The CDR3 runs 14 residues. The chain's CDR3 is CASSPYRDQETQYF. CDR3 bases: TGTGCCAGCAGTCCATACAGGGATCAAGAGACCCAGTACTTC.

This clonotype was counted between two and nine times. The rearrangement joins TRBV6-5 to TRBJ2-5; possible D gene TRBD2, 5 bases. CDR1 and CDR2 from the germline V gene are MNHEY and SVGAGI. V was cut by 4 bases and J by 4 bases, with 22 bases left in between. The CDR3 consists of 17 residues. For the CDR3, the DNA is TGTGCCAGCAGTTTCTCCAATTTGACGGGATGGGTAGAGACCCAGTACTTC. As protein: CASSFSNLTGWVETQYF.

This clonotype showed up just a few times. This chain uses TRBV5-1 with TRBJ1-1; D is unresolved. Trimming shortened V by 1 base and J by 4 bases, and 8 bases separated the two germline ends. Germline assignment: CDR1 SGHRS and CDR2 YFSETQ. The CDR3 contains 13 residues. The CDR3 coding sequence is TGCGCCAGCAGCTTGTTTGGCGGCACTGAAGCTTTCTTT. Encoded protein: CASSLFGGTEAFF.

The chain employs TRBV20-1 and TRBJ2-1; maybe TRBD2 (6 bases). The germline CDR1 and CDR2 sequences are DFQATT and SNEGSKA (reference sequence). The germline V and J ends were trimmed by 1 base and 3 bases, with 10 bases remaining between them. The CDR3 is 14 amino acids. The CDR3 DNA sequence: TGCAGTGCTAGAGCCCGGGGGTTCTACAATGAGCAGTTCTTC. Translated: CSARARGFYNEQFF.

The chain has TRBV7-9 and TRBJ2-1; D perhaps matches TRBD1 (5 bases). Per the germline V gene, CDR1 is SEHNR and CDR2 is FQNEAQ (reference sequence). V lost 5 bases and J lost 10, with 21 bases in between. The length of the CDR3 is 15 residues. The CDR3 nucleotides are TGTGCCAGCAGCACCCCCAGGGCGGCTATTAGAGAGCAGTTCTTC. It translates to CASSTPRAAIREQFF.

DNA of the CDR3: TGTGCCAGCAGCTTGGATAGGCATAGCAATCAGCCCCAGCATTTT. Amino acids: CASSLDRHSNQPQHF. The chain combines TRBV5-5 with TRBJ1-5; D is unresolved. CDR3 length equals 15 residues. V was trimmed by 0 bases and J by 0 bases, leaving 7 bases between them. Germline loops: CDR1 SGHKS, CDR2 YYEKEE (reference sequence).